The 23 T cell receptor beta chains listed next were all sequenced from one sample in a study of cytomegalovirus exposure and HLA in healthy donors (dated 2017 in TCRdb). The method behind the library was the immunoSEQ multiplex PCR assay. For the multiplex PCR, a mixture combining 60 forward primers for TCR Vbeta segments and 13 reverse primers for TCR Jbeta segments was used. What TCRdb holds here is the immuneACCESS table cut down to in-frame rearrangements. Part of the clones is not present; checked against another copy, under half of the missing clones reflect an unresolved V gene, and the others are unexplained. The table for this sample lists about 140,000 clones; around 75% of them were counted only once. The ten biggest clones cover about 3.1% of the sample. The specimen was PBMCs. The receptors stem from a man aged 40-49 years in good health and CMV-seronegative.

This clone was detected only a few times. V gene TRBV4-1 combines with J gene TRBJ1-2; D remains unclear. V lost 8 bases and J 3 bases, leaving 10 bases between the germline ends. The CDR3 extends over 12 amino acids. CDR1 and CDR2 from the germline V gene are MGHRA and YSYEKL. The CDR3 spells CASRGAYYGYTF. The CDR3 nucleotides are TGCGCCAGCCGAGGTGCGTACTATGGCTACACCTTC.

This CDR3 reads CASRAGYFGGNTIYF. The CDR3 bases are TGTGCCAGCAGGGCAGGGTACTTCGGTGGAAACACCATATATTTT. The chain couples TRBV28 to TRBJ1-3; possibly TRBD1 for D (5 bases). V lost 6 bases, J lost 3 bases, and 15 bases lay in between. Germline V gene lookup returns CDR1 MDHEN and CDR2 SYDVKM. This CDR3 comprises 15 residues. Full variable domain (rest looked up from reference TRBV28 and TRBJ1-3): DVKVTQSSRYLVKRTGEKVFLECVQDMDHENMFWYRQDPGLGLRLIYFSYDVKMKEKGDIPEGYSVSREKKERFSLILESASTNQTSMYLCASRAGYFGGNTIYFGEGSWLTVV.

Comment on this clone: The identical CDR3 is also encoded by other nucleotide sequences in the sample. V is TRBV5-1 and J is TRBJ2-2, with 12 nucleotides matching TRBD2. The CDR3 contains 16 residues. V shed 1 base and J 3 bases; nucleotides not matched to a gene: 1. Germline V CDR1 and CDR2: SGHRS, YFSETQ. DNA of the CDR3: TGCGCCAGCAGCTTGCGGACTAGCGGGGACACCGGGGAGCTGTTTTTT. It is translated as CASSLRTSGDTGELFF.

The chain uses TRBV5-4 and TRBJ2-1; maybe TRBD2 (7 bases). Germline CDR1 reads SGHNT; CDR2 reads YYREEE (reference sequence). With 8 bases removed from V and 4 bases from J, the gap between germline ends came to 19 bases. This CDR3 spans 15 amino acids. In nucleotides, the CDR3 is TGTGCCAGTCGAGCATGGGGGGGCCTATACAATGAGCAGTTCTTC. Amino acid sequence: CASRAWGGLYNEQFF.

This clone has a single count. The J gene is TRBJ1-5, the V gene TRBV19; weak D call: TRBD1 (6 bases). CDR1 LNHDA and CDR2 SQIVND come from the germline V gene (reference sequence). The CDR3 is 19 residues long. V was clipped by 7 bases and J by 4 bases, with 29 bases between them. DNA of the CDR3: TGTGCCAGTACCCAGGATCCCATAAGGGAGGGGGTCTTGAATCAGCCCCAGCATTTT. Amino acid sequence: CASTQDPIREGVLNQPQHF.

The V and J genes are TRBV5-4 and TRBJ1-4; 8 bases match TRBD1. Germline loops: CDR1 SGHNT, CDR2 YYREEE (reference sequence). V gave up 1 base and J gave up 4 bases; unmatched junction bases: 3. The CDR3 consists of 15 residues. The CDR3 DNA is TGTGCCAGCAGCTTGTTCGGACAGGGTAATGAAAAACTGTTTTTT. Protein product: CASSLFGQGNEKLFF.

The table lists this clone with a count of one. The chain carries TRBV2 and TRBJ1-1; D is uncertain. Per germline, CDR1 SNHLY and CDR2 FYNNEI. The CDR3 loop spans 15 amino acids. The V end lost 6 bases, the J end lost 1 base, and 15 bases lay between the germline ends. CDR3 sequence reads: CASSRENPRNTEAFF. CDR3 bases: TGTGCCAGCAGCCGGGAAAACCCAAGGAACACTGAAGCTTTCTTT.

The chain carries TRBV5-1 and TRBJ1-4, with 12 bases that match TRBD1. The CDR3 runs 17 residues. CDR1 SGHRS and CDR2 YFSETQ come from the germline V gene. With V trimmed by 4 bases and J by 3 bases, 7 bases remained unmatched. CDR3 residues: CASSPGQGAPANEKLFF. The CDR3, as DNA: TGCGCCAGCAGCCCGGGACAGGGGGCGCCAGCTAATGAAAAACTGTTTTTT.

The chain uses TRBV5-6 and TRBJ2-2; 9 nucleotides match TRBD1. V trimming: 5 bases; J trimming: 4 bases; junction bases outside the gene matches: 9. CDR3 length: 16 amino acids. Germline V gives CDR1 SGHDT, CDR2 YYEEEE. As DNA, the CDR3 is TGTGCCAGCAGGCAAGACAGGGGGTCGGGCACCGGGGAGCTGTTTTTT. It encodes CASRQDRGSGTGELFF.

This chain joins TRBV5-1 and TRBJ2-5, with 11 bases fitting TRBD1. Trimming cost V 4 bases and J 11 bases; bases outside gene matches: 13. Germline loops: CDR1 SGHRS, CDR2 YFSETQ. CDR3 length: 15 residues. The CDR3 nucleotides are TGCGCCAGCAGCCCGGGACAGGGGGTCTCGTGGGGGCAGTACTTC. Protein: CASSPGQGVSWGQYF.

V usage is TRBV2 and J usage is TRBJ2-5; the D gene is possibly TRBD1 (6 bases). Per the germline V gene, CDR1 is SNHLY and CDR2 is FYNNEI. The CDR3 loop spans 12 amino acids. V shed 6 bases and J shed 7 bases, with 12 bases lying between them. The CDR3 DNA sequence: TGTGCCAGCAGGGGGGACAAAGCGACCCAGTACTTC. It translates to CASRGDKATQYF.

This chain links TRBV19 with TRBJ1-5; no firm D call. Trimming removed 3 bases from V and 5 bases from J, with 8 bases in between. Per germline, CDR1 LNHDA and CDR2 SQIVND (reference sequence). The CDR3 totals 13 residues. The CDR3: CASSIWRDQPQHF. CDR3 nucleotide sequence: TGTGCCAGTAGTATCTGGAGAGATCAGCCCCAGCATTTT.

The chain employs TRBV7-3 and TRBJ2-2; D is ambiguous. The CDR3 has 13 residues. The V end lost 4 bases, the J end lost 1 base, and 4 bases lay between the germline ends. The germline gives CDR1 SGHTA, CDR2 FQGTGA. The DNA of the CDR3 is TGTGCCAGCAGCTCACTGAACACCGGGGAGCTGTTTTTT. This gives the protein CASSSLNTGELFF. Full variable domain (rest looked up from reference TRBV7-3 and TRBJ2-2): GAGVSQTPSNKVTEKGKYVELRCDPISGHTALYWYRQSLGQGPEFLIYFQGTGAADDSGLPNDRFFAVRPEGSVSTLKIQRTERGDSAVYLCASSSLNTGELFFGEGSRLTVL.

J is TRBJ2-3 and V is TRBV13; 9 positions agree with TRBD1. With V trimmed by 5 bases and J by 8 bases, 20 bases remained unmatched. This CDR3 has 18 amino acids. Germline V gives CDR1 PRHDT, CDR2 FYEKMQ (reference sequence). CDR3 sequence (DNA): TGTGCCAGCAGCCCTTTGGGACAGGGCGGTTCGGGCGGAGTTACGCAGTATTTT. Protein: CASSPLGQGGSGGVTQYF.

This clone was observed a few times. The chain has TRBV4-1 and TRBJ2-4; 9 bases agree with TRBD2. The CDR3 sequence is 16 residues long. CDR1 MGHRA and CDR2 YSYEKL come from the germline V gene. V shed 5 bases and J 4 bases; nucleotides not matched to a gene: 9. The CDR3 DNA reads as TGCGCCAGCAGCACGGGGGGCGGGGGGGGAAAAAACATTCAGTACTTC. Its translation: CASSTGGGGGKNIQYF.

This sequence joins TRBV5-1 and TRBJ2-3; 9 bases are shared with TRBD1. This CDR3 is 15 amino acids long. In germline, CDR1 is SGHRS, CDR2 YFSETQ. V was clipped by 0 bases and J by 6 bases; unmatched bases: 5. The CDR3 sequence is CASSLGGTGKDTQYF. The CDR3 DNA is TGCGCCAGCAGCTTGGGAGGGACAGGGAAGGATACGCAGTATTTT.

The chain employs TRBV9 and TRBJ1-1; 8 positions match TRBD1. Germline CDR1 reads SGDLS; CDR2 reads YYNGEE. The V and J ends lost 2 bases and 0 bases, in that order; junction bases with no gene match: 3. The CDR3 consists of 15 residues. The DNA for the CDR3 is TGTGCCAGCAGCGTGGCGGACAGGGTGAACACTGAAGCTTTCTTT. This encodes CASSVADRVNTEAFF.

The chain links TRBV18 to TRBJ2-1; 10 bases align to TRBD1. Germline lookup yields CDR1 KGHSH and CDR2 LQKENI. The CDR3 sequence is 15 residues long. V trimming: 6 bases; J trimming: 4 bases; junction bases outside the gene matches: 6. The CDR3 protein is CASSAGTGEYNEQFF. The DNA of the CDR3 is TGTGCCAGCTCTGCCGGGACAGGGGAGTACAATGAGCAGTTCTTC.

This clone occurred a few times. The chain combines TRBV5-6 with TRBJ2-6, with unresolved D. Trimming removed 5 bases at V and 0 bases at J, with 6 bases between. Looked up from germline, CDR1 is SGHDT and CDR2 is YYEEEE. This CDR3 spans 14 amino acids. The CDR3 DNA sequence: TGTGCCAGCAGACTAAGCTCTGGGGCCAACGTCCTGACTTTC. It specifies CASRLSSGANVLTF.

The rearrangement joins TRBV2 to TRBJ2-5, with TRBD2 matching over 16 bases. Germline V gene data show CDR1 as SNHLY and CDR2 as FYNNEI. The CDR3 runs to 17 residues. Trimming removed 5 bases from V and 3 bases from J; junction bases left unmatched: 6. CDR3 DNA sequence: TGTGCCAGCAGTCTACCCGGGACTAGCGGGGGGGAAGAGACCCAGTACTTC. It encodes CASSLPGTSGGEETQYF.

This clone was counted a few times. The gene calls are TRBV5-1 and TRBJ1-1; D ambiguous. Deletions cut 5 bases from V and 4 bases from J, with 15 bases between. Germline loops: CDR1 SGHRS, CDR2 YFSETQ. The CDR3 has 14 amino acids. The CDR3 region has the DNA TGCGCCAGCAGTTTGCCGGGTAGTTTCACTGAAGCTTTCTTT. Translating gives CASSLPGSFTEAFF.

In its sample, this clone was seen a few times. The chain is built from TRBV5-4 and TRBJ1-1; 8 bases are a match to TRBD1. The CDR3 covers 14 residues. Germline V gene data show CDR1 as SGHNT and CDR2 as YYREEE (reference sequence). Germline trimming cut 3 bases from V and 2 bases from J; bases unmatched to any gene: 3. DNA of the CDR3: TGTGCCAGCAGCTCCGGGACAGGCAACACTGAAGCTTTCTTT. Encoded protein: CASSSGTGNTEAFF.

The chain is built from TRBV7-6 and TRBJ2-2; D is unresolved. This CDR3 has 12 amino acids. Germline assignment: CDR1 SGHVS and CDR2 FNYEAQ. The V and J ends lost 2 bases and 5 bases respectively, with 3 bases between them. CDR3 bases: TGTGCCAGCAGCTTACAGACCGGGGAGCTGTTTTTT. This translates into CASSLQTGELFF.